The 3 T cell receptor beta chains below were found in one sample sequenced in a study of T-cell memory formation after mild COVID-19. Each CDR3 protein gets one entry after TCRdb re-called the 5' RACE reads with MiXCR. Of about 350,000 distinct CDR3 sequences in the sample, approximately 15% are singletons; the top ten hold about 20%. The sample was PBMCs or a T cell subset sorted from them (not recorded which). Source of these receptors: a man aged 18 to 29 who had mild COVID-19 (a few samples of this study predate the infection). Cell type and time point are not known.

This clonotype was detected a few times. The chain uses TRBV7-2 and TRBJ2-4; D remains unclear. This CDR3 has 14 amino acids. Per germline, CDR1 SGHTA and CDR2 FQGNSA. Trimming removed 1 base at V and 6 bases at J, with 10 bases between. This CDR3 is CASSLEIPVNIQYF. The CDR3 nucleotides are TGTGCCAGCAGCTTAGAGATACCCGTAAACATTCAGTACTTC.

The chain uses TRBV5-1 and TRBJ1-4; D uncertain. The CDR3 runs 14 residues. V shed 5 bases and J shed 5 bases, with 13 bases lying between them. Germline CDR1 is SGHRS and CDR2 is YFSETQ. The CDR3 is CASRPGGRNEKLFF. The CDR3 coding sequence is TGCGCCAGCAGACCCGGTGGAAGAAATGAAAAACTGTTTTTT.

This clonotype was detected only a few times. The chain uses TRBV7-9 and TRBJ1-2, with D uncertain. The CDR3 is 14 amino acids. Trimming took 1 base from V and 4 from J, leaving 10 bases between them. Germline values: CDR1 SEHNR, CDR2 FQNEAQ (reference sequence). The CDR3 coding sequence is TGTGCCAGCAGCTTAGGGGAGTGGATCTATGGCTACACCTTC. Translated, it gives CASSLGEWIYGYTF.